The 20 T cell receptor beta chains below come from one sample, sequenced in a study of CD8+ T cells in alopecia areata. Sequencing used cDNA as its template, made by extracting RNA and reverse transcribing it. Profiling relied on immunoSEQ multiplex PCR, and the TCRdb table lists in-frame clones only, not all of them. The sample lists about 250,000 clones, 50% to 75% occurring once. Treatment denoted: oral pan-JAK inhibitor, 5-10 mg twice daily. Here the sequenced sample was CD4+ T cells sorted from blood, taken at week 52, from a patient treated with tofacitinib. The receptors come from a human donor with alopecia areata.

This chain joins TRBV10-3 and TRBJ2-1; the D gene is possibly TRBD1 (5 bases). Between the trimmed V and J ends, which lost 8 bases and 8 bases, there was a span of 10 bases. CDR1 ENHRY and CDR2 SYGVKD come from the germline V gene. The CDR3 runs to 11 residues. This chain's CDR3 is CAIAQGDEQFF. The CDR3 DNA reads as TGTGCCATCGCCCAGGGCGATGAGCAGTTCTTC.

This sequence joins TRBV5-1 and TRBJ2-3, with TRBD2 identical over 8 bases. The CDR3 sequence is 14 residues long. Germline CDR1 is SGHRS and CDR2 is YFSETQ. With 3 bases clipped from V and 1 base from J, the junction kept 1 base outside the gene matches. CDR3 nucleotides: TGCGCCAGCAGCTCGACTAGCGGCACAGATACGCAGTATTTT. The encoded protein is CASSSTSGTDTQYF.

There are a few counts of this clone. The rearrangement uses TRBV4-2 and TRBJ2-1; D remains unclear. CDR1 is LGHNA and CDR2 is YNFKEQ in the germline V gene. The CDR3 totals 12 residues. V was trimmed by 0 bases and J by 13 bases, leaving 10 bases between them. DNA of the CDR3: TGTGCCAGCAGCCAAGATGAGACTGTACAGTTCTTC. As protein: CASSQDETVQFF.

The chain combines TRBV5-6 with TRBJ2-7; 10 bases fit TRBD1. Germline CDR1 is SGHDT and CDR2 is YYEEEE. The CDR3 spans 15 residues. V was pared by 0 bases and J by 3 bases, with 3 bases of the junction left unmatched. The CDR3 spells CASSLAGQGNYEQYF. CDR3 nucleotide sequence: TGTGCCAGCAGCTTGGCGGGACAGGGGAACTACGAGCAGTACTTC.

The rearrangement joins TRBV2 to TRBJ1-4; a weak D match, TRBD1 (5 bases). The V gene lost 6 bases and the J gene lost 2 bases, with 19 bases spanning the gap. The germline gives CDR1 SNHLY, CDR2 FYNNEI. The CDR3 sequence is 17 residues long. The CDR3 nucleotides are TGTGCCAGCAGCGTCGGGACTCCCGCTAGGACTAATGAAAAACTGTTTTTT. Its protein is CASSVGTPARTNEKLFF.

V usage is TRBV29-1 and J usage is TRBJ1-2; TRBD1 agrees at 8 bases. The CDR3 consists of 13 residues. Trimming at V came to 7 bases and at J to 5 bases, leaving 9 bases not matched to a gene. The germline CDR1 and CDR2 sequences are SQVTM and ANQGSEA. CDR3 nucleotide sequence: TGCAGCGCCAGGACAGGGAGGTTGTATGGCTACACCTTC. This encodes CSARTGRLYGYTF.

V gene TRBV29-1 combines with J gene TRBJ1-2, with D unresolved. The CDR3 sequence is 12 residues long. CDR1 is SQVTM and CDR2 is ANQGSEA in the germline V gene. V shed 6 bases and J shed 8 bases, with 16 bases lying between them. CDR3 DNA: TGCAGCGTCGCGCGGGGTGTTTACGGCTACACCTTC. Protein: CSVARGVYGYTF.

The chain has TRBV30 and TRBJ2-5, with a tentative D call TRBD1 (5 bases). The V end was cut by 5 bases, the J end by 1 base, with 5 bases between. The CDR3 runs 11 residues. Germline V lookup: CDR1 GTSNPN, CDR2 SVGIG (reference sequence). CDR3 region: CAWQGQETQYF. In DNA, the CDR3 is TGTGCCTGGCAGGGCCAAGAGACCCAGTACTTC.

The genes are TRBV18 and TRBJ1-5; unclear D gene. The V and J ends lost 3 bases and 1 base respectively, with 16 bases between them. Germline CDR1 is KGHSH and CDR2 is LQKENI. The CDR3 sequence is 17 residues long. CDR3 sequence reads: CASSPKAGGLSNQPQHF. In nucleotides, the CDR3 is TGTGCCAGCTCACCTAAGGCAGGTGGTTTAAGCAATCAGCCCCAGCATTTT.

CDR3 residues: CSVAGGADTQYF. The CDR3 nucleotides read TGCAGCGTTGCGGGGGGCGCAGATACGCAGTATTTT. The chain carries TRBV29-1 and TRBJ2-3; a weak D match, TRBD2 (7 bases). Germline loops: CDR1 SQVTM, CDR2 ANQGSEA. Trimming stripped 4 bases from V and 4 bases from J, with 9 bases between. The CDR3 has 12 amino acids.

CDR3 DNA sequence: TGCGCCAGCAGCCAAACGGGACAGTTCTCCTACGAGCAGTACTTC. It is translated as CASSQTGQFSYEQYF. V is TRBV5-1 and J is TRBJ2-7; 7 bases match TRBD1. The CDR3 length is 15 residues. Germline loops: CDR1 SGHRS, CDR2 YFSETQ. V was pared by 4 bases and J by 0 bases, with 7 bases of the junction left unmatched.

The CDR3 DNA reads TGCAGCGCCCTCGGACGGAGCTCTGGGGCCAACGTCCTGACTTTC. Its translation: CSALGRSSGANVLTF. This chain links TRBV29-1 with TRBJ2-6; D not certain. Trimming removed 7 bases from V and 0 bases from J, with 13 bases in between. Germline V gene sequence: CDR1 SQVTM, CDR2 ANQGSEA. The CDR3 spans 15 residues.

The chain has TRBV4-3 and TRBJ2-1, with 8 bases aligning to TRBD2. The V gene's germline CDR1 is LGHNA and CDR2 YSLEER. The CDR3 extends over 15 amino acids. V lost 4 bases to trimming and J lost 4 bases; unmatched junction nucleotides: 6. This CDR3 reads CASSPGGAWYNEQFF. The CDR3 nucleotides read TGCGCCAGCAGCCCCGGGGGGGCATGGTACAATGAGCAGTTCTTC.

V gene TRBV29-1 combines with J gene TRBJ2-1; a possible D gene is TRBD1 (5 bases). Germline assignment: CDR1 SQVTM and CDR2 ANQGSEA. The CDR3 is made up of 13 amino acids. V lost 6 bases and J 4 bases, leaving 13 bases between the germline ends. CDR3 sequence reads: CSVRQGVYNEQFF. In nucleotides, the CDR3 is TGCAGCGTAAGGCAGGGTGTGTACAATGAGCAGTTCTTC.

This rearrangement joins TRBV27 to TRBJ1-1; no firm D call. The ends were cut back, 4 bases at V and 6 bases at J, with 12 bases in the middle. CDR1 and CDR2 from the germline V gene are MNHEY and SMNVEV (reference sequence). The CDR3 runs 13 residues. The CDR3: CASSSREFAEAFF. The CDR3 region has the DNA TGTGCCAGCAGTTCGAGGGAGTTCGCTGAAGCTTTCTTT.

V is TRBV29-1 and J is TRBJ2-1; 8 bases match TRBD2. CDR3 length equals 15 residues. After removal of 5 bases from V and 7 bases from J, the junction contained 13 bases not matched to a gene. Germline loops: CDR1 SQVTM, CDR2 ANQGSEA. This chain's CDR3 is CSVRPRGGQRNEQFF. DNA of the CDR3: TGCAGCGTTCGTCCTCGCGGGGGGCAGCGAAATGAGCAGTTCTTC.

The rearrangement uses TRBV30 and TRBJ2-7, with D possibly being TRBD2 (6 bases). The CDR3 sequence is 12 residues long. The ends were cut back, 4 bases at V and 2 bases at J, with 9 bases in the middle. CDR1 is GTSNPN, CDR2 SVGIG, per germline (reference sequence). The CDR3 loop reads CAWTPGAYEQYF. The CDR3 DNA is TGTGCCTGGACCCCGGGAGCCTACGAGCAGTACTTC.

The chain joins TRBV29-1 to TRBJ1-5; D remains ambiguous. This CDR3 spans 13 amino acids. Germline loops: CDR1 SQVTM, CDR2 ANQGSEA. Trimming took 4 bases from V and 2 from J, leaving 9 bases between them. CDR3 protein: CSVAPGGNQPQHF. In DNA form, the CDR3 reads TGCAGCGTTGCTCCCGGGGGCAATCAGCCCCAGCATTTT. Using reference TRBV29-1 and TRBJ1-5 for the parts outside the CDR3, the full variable domain is SAVISQKPSRDICQRGTSLTIQCQVDSQVTMMFWYRQQPGQSLTLIATANQGSEATYESGFVIDKFPISRPNLTFSTLTVSNMSPEDSSIYLCSVAPGGNQPQHFGDGTRLSIL.

This clone was seen ten or more times. This rearrangement joins TRBV23-1 to TRBJ2-2, with D perhaps matching TRBD1 (5 bases). TRBV23-1 is recorded as an ORF, its role being uncertain. The CDR3 is 15 amino acids. The V gene lost 0 bases and the J gene lost 4 bases, with 9 bases spanning the gap. Here the CDR3 reads CASSQSPGITGELFF. Here the CDR3 DNA reads TGCGCCAGCAGTCAATCCCCAGGGATCACCGGGGAGCTGTTTTTT.

The V gene is TRBV23-1, the J gene TRBJ1-2, with D unclear. TRBV23-1 is an open reading frame, and its role is uncertain. V was cut by 1 base and J by 7 bases, with 22 bases left in between. The CDR3 runs to 17 residues. CDR3 in DNA: TGCGCCAGCAGTCAATACTACCATGTAACAGCACGAGGTGGCTACACCTTC. Residues: CASSQYYHVTARGGYTF.